A single T cell receptor (beta chain) is shown here with its context. The CDR3 spans 18 residues. Germline CDR1 and CDR2: LGHNA and YNFKEQ. V trimming: 1 base; J trimming: 3 bases; junction bases outside the gene matches: 6. In the source study's methods: Estimation of nucleated cell counts relied on the amplification of reference gene primers. Repertoires were generated with immunoSEQ multiplex PCR, while TCRdb's copy carries only in-frame clones and drops some. That table supplies the V and J calls and clone size; D and trimming were determined from the DNA. The sample consists of 87,000 or so clones, 70% to 90% of them appearing once. The source of the sample is a study of blood T cell repertoires in COVID-19. Whole-study context: In each case, the material was cDNA or gDNA derived from T cells, B-cell-depleted T cells, or PBMCs.

Seattle patient enrollment occurred during active infection, with longitudinal follow-up thereafter. The sequenced sample was peripheral blood. The receptor's source is a woman aged 80 or over with COVID-19, enrolled during active disease. The rearrangement uses TRBV4-2 and TRBJ2-2; TRBD2 matches at 12 bases. In DNA form, the CDR3 reads TGTGCCAGCAGCCAAGGATGGACTAGCGGGGCGGACACCGGGGAGCTGTTTTTT. Its translation is CASSQGWTSGADTGELFF.